This is a list of T cell receptor beta chains from one sample in a study of cytomegalovirus exposure and HLA in healthy donors. TCRdb's copy holds only in-frame clones and misses some; the assay was immunoSEQ multiplex PCR. In the table there are around 120,000 clones, around three quarters of which are singletons. Sequencing input: PBMCs. These receptors came from a man in his thirties or forties in good health and CMV-seronegative. CDR3s leave out the opening cysteine and the closing phenylalanine or tryptophan.

J gene	V gene	CDR3 protein
TRBJ2-1	TRBV29-1	SVASGRVRSSYNEQF
TRBJ1-2	TRBV29-1	SVTPAVGGYP
TRBJ2-7	TRBV7-2	ASSLGARTYEQY
TRBJ2-1	TRBV7-2	ASSLYNNEQF
TRBJ2-7	TRBV9	ASSGAGGRYEQY
TRBJ2-1	TRBV5-1	ASQSGLAYNEQF
TRBJ2-7	TRBV27	ASSSLPHRASYEQY
TRBJ2-3	TRBV10-2	ASSESRLASLTDTQY
TRBJ2-7	TRBV27	ASSPAGTRFYEQY
TRBJ2-5	TRBV14	ASSQDLGSVTQY
TRBJ1-1	TRBV9	ASSVNENPIGIEGTEAF
TRBJ2-7	TRBV27	ASSPWDRASEQY
TRBJ2-7	TRBV9	ASSVEGDRRYEQY
TRBJ1-2	TRBV19	ASSIGTGGFHGYT
TRBJ2-7	TRBV29-1	SVEDRETYEQY
TRBJ1-2	TRBV7-3	ASSLNRGESGYT